This TCR beta chain was sequenced for a study of cytomegalovirus exposure and HLA in healthy donors. Study-wide results and caveats: Beyond CMV serostatus, there was no information to go on about immune exposure.

Primers included in the PCR were 60 Vbeta and 13 Jbeta primers. The assay was immunoSEQ multiplex PCR, and TCRdb's table has in-frame clones only and misses some. The sample contains some 120,000 clones, roughly 82% of which appear only once. The germline V gene has CDR1 SGHRS and CDR2 YFSETQ. The CDR3 has 15 residues. Trimming left V 4 bases short and J 1 base short, with 13 bases between. Comments on this clone: Its antigen remains unknown.

The chain links TRBV5-1 to TRBJ2-3; perhaps TRBD1 as D (6 bases). This sequence originates from a woman in her thirties or forties in good health and CMV-seropositive. Sequencing was performed on PBMCs. In DNA form, the CDR3 reads TGCGCCAGCAGCCCCGTGACAGGAGGCACAGATACGCAGTATTTT. Translating it yields CASSPVTGGTDTQYF. Combining the CDR3 with reference TRBV5-1 and TRBJ2-3 gives the whole variable domain KAGVTQTPRYLIKTRGQQVTLSCSPISGHRSVSWYQQTPGQGLQFLFEYFSETQRNKGNFPGRFSGRQFSNSRSEMNVSTLELGDSALYLCASSPVTGGTDTQYFGPGTRLTVL.